This T cell receptor beta chain was identified in a study of STAT5B mutations in CD4+ large granular lymphocyte leukemia. This table comes from immunoSEQ multiplex PCR, and its TCRdb copy is limited to in-frame clones, with some not included. The profile covers around 50,000 clones, with 84% appearing a single time and 0.35% taken by the ten largest. CDR1 is KGHSH, CDR2 LQKENI, per germline. The CDR3 has 13 residues. V was trimmed by 3 bases and J by 8 bases, leaving 11 bases between them. This clonotype was obtained from a human donor in good health. Sequencing used CD4+ T cells from blood buffy coats. The gene calls are TRBV18 and TRBJ2-1; TRBD1 or TRBD2 may be the D gene (5 bases each). The CDR3 reads CASSPGPMDEQFF. The CDR3 DNA follows: TGTGCCAGCTCACCGGGACCGATGGATGAGCAGTTCTTC.